The 26 T cell receptor beta chains presented below share a single source sample, sequenced in a study of read filtering for tumor transcriptome and immune sequencing. Molecular barcoded adaptors covering alpha/delta and beta/gamma chains were used on 400 ng RNA. TCRdb used MiXCR to reprocess the reads, holding one entry per CDR3 protein. The sample lists more than 12,000 distinct CDR3 sequences, roughly 21% occurring once. Sequences were obtained from a population of CD138-negative cells sorted from bone marrow. The receptors were gathered from a donor at least 40 years old with multiple myeloma.

The rearrangement links TRBV14 to TRBJ1-1; D uncertain. This CDR3 spans 13 amino acids. Trimming left V 5 bases short and J 6 bases short, with 13 bases between. Germline assignment: CDR1 SGHDN and CDR2 FVKESK. The CDR3 sequence is CASSGAYESEAFF. The DNA for the CDR3 is TGTGCCAGCAGCGGAGCATATGAGTCTGAAGCTTTCTTT.

V gene TRBV11-2 combines with J gene TRBJ1-1; D not certain. Germline CDR1 SGHAT, CDR2 FQNNGV. The CDR3 is 12 residues long. The V end lost 1 base, the J end lost 10 bases, and 10 bases lay between the germline ends. The CDR3 loop reads CASSLVVGRAFF. CDR3 DNA sequence: TGTGCCAGCAGCTTAGTCGTAGGGCGAGCTTTCTTT.

This clonotype was detected a few times. The rearrangement joins TRBV20-1 to TRBJ2-7; 10 nucleotides match TRBD1. The CDR3 contains 13 residues. Trimming cost V 6 bases and J 0 bases; bases outside gene matches: 2. Germline values: CDR1 DFQATT, CDR2 SNEGSKA (reference sequence). CDR3 DNA: TGCAGTGCACGGACAGGGGGCTCCTACGAGCAGTACTTC. It yields the protein CSARTGGSYEQYF.

This clonotype was detected a few times. The V gene is TRBV5-4, the J gene TRBJ2-7, with D perhaps given as TRBD1 or TRBD2 (7 bases each). The CDR3 is 16 amino acids. V shed 5 bases and J shed 4 bases, with 22 bases lying between them. CDR1 and CDR2 (germline): SGHNT, YYREEE (reference sequence). The DNA of the CDR3 is TGTGCCAGCAGGTACAGGGGCCCTAGCGGACCATACGAGCAGTACTTC. Translated: CASRYRGPSGPYEQYF.

J is TRBJ2-1 and V is TRBV24-1, with 15 bases lining up with TRBD2. CDR3 size: 17 residues. V lost 0 bases to trimming and J lost 4 bases; unmatched junction nucleotides: 0. Germline loops: CDR1 KGHDR, CDR2 SFDVKD. CDR3: CATSDLGLAGGYNEQFF. CDR3 nucleotides: TGTGCCACCAGTGATTTGGGACTAGCGGGAGGGTACAATGAGCAGTTCTTC.

This clonotype turned up a few times. CDR3 DNA: TGTGCCAGCAGTGTGGACAGGGGGCAAGAGACCCAGTACTTC. Residues: CASSVDRGQETQYF. The chain recombines TRBV2 with TRBJ2-5; 10 positions match TRBD1. Trimming removed 4 bases from V and 2 bases from J; junction bases left unmatched: 1. CDR3 length equals 14 residues. Germline V gives CDR1 SNHLY, CDR2 FYNNEI.

This clonotype came up many times. In DNA, the CDR3 is TGTGCCAGCAGTGACGTTACGAACACCGGGGAGCTGTTTTTT. Amino acids: CASSDVTNTGELFF. The rearrangement links TRBV2 to TRBJ2-2; D is unclear. V was shortened by 3 bases and J by 0 bases, with 5 bases between the two germline ends. The CDR3 spans 14 residues. CDR1 SNHLY and CDR2 FYNNEI come from the germline V gene.

This clonotype was counted many times. Written as DNA, the CDR3 is TGTGCCAGCAGCTTTTTTATGGGACAGGTGAACACTGAAGCTTTCTTT. Translating it yields CASSFFMGQVNTEAFF. The rearrangement uses TRBV11-2 and TRBJ1-1; TRBD1 matches 8 bases. The CDR3 is made up of 16 amino acids. The V segment lost 3 bases and the J segment 0 bases; nucleotides outside the gene matches: 6. Germline CDR1 is SGHAT and CDR2 is FQNNGV.

The rearrangement links TRBV5-1 to TRBJ2-5; 7 bases are a match to TRBD1. Looked up from germline, CDR1 is SGHRS and CDR2 is YFSETQ. V gave up 0 bases and J gave up 1 base; unmatched junction bases: 6. The CDR3 extends over 16 amino acids. CDR3 sequence: CASSLASNRGQETQYF. CDR3 nucleotide sequence: TGCGCCAGCAGCTTGGCCTCTAACAGGGGCCAAGAGACCCAGTACTTC.

The rearrangement joins TRBV20-1 to TRBJ2-3; D is unclear. CDR1 and CDR2 from the germline V gene are DFQATT and SNEGSKA (reference sequence). This CDR3 is built from 15 residues. Between the trimmed V and J ends, which lost 4 bases and 2 bases, there was a span of 16 bases. The CDR3 region has the DNA TGCAGTGCTAAGGACCAACGTACGTCCACAGATACGCAGTATTTT. As protein: CSAKDQRTSTDTQYF.

The rearrangement uses TRBV6-6 and TRBJ1-5; D is ambiguous. This CDR3 spans 14 amino acids. Germline assignment: CDR1 MNHNY and CDR2 SVGAGI (reference sequence). Trimming pared 0 bases from V and 5 bases from J, leaving 8 bases between. The CDR3 loop reads CASSYSGSDQPQHF. The CDR3 DNA follows: TGTGCCAGCAGTTACTCGGGGTCGGATCAGCCCCAGCATTTT.

In its sample, this clonotype was seen a few times. This sequence joins TRBV29-1 and TRBJ1-1; the match to TRBD1 covers 8 bases. The V gene end was trimmed by 2 bases and the J gene end by 4 bases; junction bases not matched to a gene: 3. Germline-derived CDR1 and CDR2 are SQVTM and ANQGSEA. The CDR3 has 13 amino acids. Written as DNA, the CDR3 is TGCAGCGTTGAAAAACAGGGGGGCACTGAAGCTTTCTTT. This codes for CSVEKQGGTEAFF.

The chain couples TRBV7-8 to TRBJ2-4; TRBD2 is a possible D gene (6 bases). Trimming took off 1 base at V and 0 bases at J, with 10 bases between the two ends. From germline, CDR1 is SGHVS and CDR2 FQNEAQ. The CDR3 is made up of 16 amino acids. The CDR3 is CASSLDSGLAKNIQYF. CDR3 DNA sequence: TGTGCCAGCAGCTTAGATAGCGGACTAGCCAAAAACATTCAGTACTTC.

Note on this clonotype: A much larger clone differs from this one at a single base, so this may be a read error. This chain joins TRBV6-5 and TRBJ2-2, with 14 bases that match TRBD2. CDR3 length equals 18 residues. Germline V lookup: CDR1 MNHEY, CDR2 SVGAGI. The CDR3 DNA sequence: TGTGCCAGCACCCAGGGACTAGCGGGAGTCTGGGACACCGGGGAGCTGCTTTTT. Amino acid sequence: CASTQGLAGVWDTGELLF.

In the case of this clonotype: A read error may produce the germline difference seen at one junction end. The gene calls are TRBV20-1 and TRBJ2-5; 9 nucleotides align to TRBD2. Germline V CDR1 and CDR2: DFQATT, SNEGSKA (reference sequence). The CDR3 has 15 amino acids. The CDR3, as DNA: TGTAGTGCTAGCGGGGCAGGGCAGGCTCCAGAGACCCGGTACTTC. Translating it yields CSASGAGQAPETRYF.

This clonotype qualifies as medium-sized. The V gene is TRBV20-1, the J gene TRBJ2-3; 11 nucleotides align to TRBD1. The CDR3 loop spans 21 amino acids. V was pared by 0 bases and J by 2 bases, with 19 bases of the junction left unmatched. From germline, CDR1 is DFQATT and CDR2 SNEGSKA (reference sequence). DNA of the CDR3: TGCAGTGCTAGAGATCCCCTTGGACAGGGGGCGGAGAAGAACCCCACAGATACGCAGTATTTT. This codes for CSARDPLGQGAEKNPTDTQYF.

A note on this clonotype: This likely traces to a read error, being one base from a far larger clone. The V and J genes are TRBV6-5 and TRBJ1-6, with 7 bases lining up with TRBD1. The length of the CDR3 is 14 residues. The germline CDR1 and CDR2 sequences are MNHEY and SVGAGI. The CDR3 sequence is CAGSLQGHNSPLHF. The DNA of the CDR3 is TGTGCCGGCAGTTTACAGGGGCATAATTCACCCCTCCACTTT.

In this sample, this clonotype turned up many times. This chain connects TRBV7-6 to TRBJ2-2; TRBD1 matches at 10 bases. The trim removed 3 bases at V and 5 bases at J, leaving 3 bases unmatched. This CDR3 has 15 amino acids. In germline, CDR1 is SGHVS, CDR2 FNYEAQ. The CDR3 sequence is CASSFPGQGTGELFF. CDR3 in DNA: TGTGCCAGCAGCTTCCCGGGACAGGGGACCGGGGAGCTGTTTTTT.

This clonotype was counted at least ten times. The chain combines TRBV5-1 with TRBJ2-2; perhaps TRBD2 as D (5 bases). The CDR3 is made up of 14 amino acids. Germline CDR1 SGHRS, CDR2 YFSETQ. V shed 4 bases and J shed 3 bases, with 10 bases lying between them. The CDR3, as DNA: TGCGCCAGCAGCGAACTAGTCGACACCGGGGAGCTGTTTTTT. Amino acids: CASSELVDTGELFF.

This clonotype has ten or more counts. The chain combines TRBV18 with TRBJ2-1, with 9 bases aligning to TRBD1. V shed 1 base, J shed 3 bases, and the junction held 4 bases outside the gene matches. Looked up from germline, CDR1 is KGHSH and CDR2 is LQKENI. This CDR3 comprises 16 residues. The CDR3 loop reads CASSPLADRGYNEQFF. The CDR3 bases are TGTGCCAGCTCACCACTTGCGGACAGGGGCTACAATGAGCAGTTCTTC.

The chain recombines TRBV9 with TRBJ2-5, with TRBD2 as a possible D gene (5 bases). The CDR3 extends over 14 amino acids. CDR1 and CDR2 from the germline V gene are SGDLS and YYNGEE. The V and J ends lost 0 bases and 7 bases respectively, with 13 bases between them. The CDR3: CASSVGGLWGTQYF. DNA of the CDR3: TGTGCCAGCAGCGTAGGAGGACTTTGGGGGACCCAGTACTTC.

V and J are TRBV7-2 and TRBJ2-1; D ambiguous. This CDR3 region has 13 residues. Trimming removed 5 bases from V and 8 bases from J, with 13 bases in between. Per the germline V gene, CDR1 is SGHTA and CDR2 is FQGNSA. CDR3 nucleotides: TGTGCCAGCAGCCCTTGGACCCAGCATGAGCAGTTCTTC. As protein: CASSPWTQHEQFF. The full variable domain, its missing parts supplied by reference TRBV7-2 and TRBJ2-1, is GAGVSQSPSNKVTEKGKDVELRCDPISGHTALYWYRQSLGQGLEFLIYFQGNSAPDKSGLPSDRFSAERTGGSVSTLTIQRTQQEDSAVYLCASSPWTQHEQFFGPGTRLTVL.

The J gene is TRBJ2-7, the V gene TRBV6-6; D possibly matches TRBD1 or TRBD2 (6 bases each). The CDR3 has 14 amino acids. Germline V gene lookup returns CDR1 MNHNY and CDR2 SVGAGI (reference sequence). V gave up 4 bases and J gave up 4 bases, with 14 bases separating them. The CDR3 DNA reads TGTGCCAGCAGTTCCTACCGGGGGCGGTACGAGCAGTACTTC. Residues: CASSSYRGRYEQYF.

This clonotype has only a few counts. The chain links TRBV5-1 to TRBJ1-2, with TRBD1 identical over 8 bases. Looked up from germline, CDR1 is SGHRS and CDR2 is YFSETQ. The CDR3 is made up of 14 amino acids. The V and J ends lost 6 bases and 6 bases, in that order; junction bases with no gene match: 10. CDR3 residues: CASTMTGVKNGYTF. In nucleotides, the CDR3 is TGCGCCAGCACCATGACAGGGGTCAAAAATGGCTACACCTTC.

The chain combines TRBV5-1 with TRBJ2-2; 7 bases line up with TRBD1. Germline V CDR1 and CDR2: SGHRS, YFSETQ. This CDR3 is built from 15 residues. The V and J ends lost 3 bases and 0 bases, in that order; junction bases with no gene match: 2. The CDR3 region is CASSSGQPNTGELFF. The CDR3 DNA is TGCGCCAGCAGCTCGGGACAGCCGAACACCGGGGAGCTGTTTTTT.

The chain uses TRBV19 and TRBJ2-5; TRBD2 agrees at 9 bases. The CDR3 runs to 14 residues. Germline-derived CDR1 and CDR2 are LNHDA and SQIVND (reference sequence). V was clipped by 4 bases and J by 5 bases; unmatched bases: 5. CDR3 nucleotide sequence: TGTGCCAGTAGTAAGGGACTAGCTTGGGAGACCCAGTACTTC. Translated: CASSKGLAWETQYF.